One and the same sample provided the 30 T cell receptor beta chains below, sequenced in a study of cytomegalovirus exposure and HLA in healthy donors. Researchers ran the PCR with 60 Vbeta and 13 Jbeta primers. Using immunoSEQ multiplex PCR, the repertoire was profiled, and TCRdb retains in-frame clones only, with some absent. The sample lists some 150,000 clones, roughly 72% seen once, with 2% to 2.5% in the top ten. Input material: PBMCs. These receptors were taken from a woman younger than 45 in good health and CMV-seropositive.

This clone has ten or more counts. The chain employs TRBV28 and TRBJ2-7; D might be TRBD2 (6 bases). The CDR3 is 18 residues long. Germline CDR1 MDHEN, CDR2 SYDVKM. V lost 4 bases, J lost 0 bases, and 22 bases lay in between. The CDR3 loop reads CASSSQSGTPYPSYEQYF. CDR3 in DNA: TGTGCCAGCAGTTCCCAATCCGGGACTCCGTACCCCTCCTACGAGCAGTACTTC. The full variable domain, completed using reference TRBV28 and TRBJ2-7, is DVKVTQSSRYLVKRTGEKVFLECVQDMDHENMFWYRQDPGLGLRLIYFSYDVKMKEKGDIPEGYSVSREKKERFSLILESASTNQTSMYLCASSSQSGTPYPSYEQYFGPGTRLTVT.

This clone occurred a few times. The chain is built from TRBV4-1 and TRBJ1-4; D gene unclear. The CDR3 consists of 13 residues. Trimming took 2 bases from V and 7 from J, leaving 8 bases between them. The germline V gene encodes CDR1 MGHRA and CDR2 YSYEKL. The CDR3 DNA reads TGCGCCAGCAGCCAACTAAGAGGTGAAAAACTGTTTTTT. The encoded protein is CASSQLRGEKLFF.

V is TRBV19 and J is TRBJ1-1, with no clear D. Deletions cut 4 bases from V and 0 bases from J, with 9 bases between. The germline CDR1 and CDR2 sequences are LNHDA and SQIVND (reference sequence). The CDR3 runs to 14 residues. For the CDR3, the DNA is TGTGCCAGTAGTAGAAACAGCATGAACACTGAAGCTTTCTTT. Amino acid sequence: CASSRNSMNTEAFF. The full variable domain, in which reference TRBV19 and TRBJ1-1 provide the parts outside the CDR3, is DGGITQSPKYLFRKEGQNVTLSCEQNLNHDAMYWYRQDPGQGLRLIYYSQIVNDFQKGDIAEGYSVSREKKESFPLTVTSAQKNPTAFYLCASSRNSMNTEAFFGQGTRLTVV.

The rearrangement joins TRBV6-1 to TRBJ2-1, with D tentatively TRBD2 (5 bases). V was shortened by 2 bases and J by 10 bases, with 12 bases between the two germline ends. Germline CDR1 and CDR2: MNHNS and SASEGT. There are 13 residues in the CDR3. The CDR3 is CASSELAAAEQFF. Written as DNA, the CDR3 is TGTGCCAGCAGTGAATTAGCAGCGGCCGAGCAGTTCTTC.

The rearrangement uses TRBV5-1 and TRBJ1-2; D is perhaps TRBD1 (6 bases). The CDR3 is made up of 13 amino acids. Germline V gives CDR1 SGHRS, CDR2 YFSETQ. The V end was cut by 0 bases, the J end by 8 bases, with 11 bases between. The CDR3 protein is CASSLEQGNGYTF. In DNA form, the CDR3 reads TGCGCCAGCAGCTTGGAACAGGGTAACGGCTACACCTTC.

V is TRBV5-6 and J is TRBJ2-5; maybe TRBD2 (6 bases). V was clipped by 4 bases and J by 4 bases, with 20 bases between them. The CDR3 is 16 amino acids. The germline gives CDR1 SGHDT, CDR2 YYEEEE. The CDR3 region is CASSRWGVLRRETQYF. The CDR3, as DNA: TGTGCCAGCAGCCGGTGGGGGGTCCTGAGACGAGAGACCCAGTACTTC. The full variable domain, rest sourced from reference TRBV5-6 and TRBJ2-5, is DAGVTQSPTHLIKTRGQQVTLRCSPKSGHDTVSWYQQALGQGPQFIFQYYEEEERQRGNFPDRFSGHQFPNYSSELNVNALLLGDSALYLCASSRWGVLRRETQYFGPGTRLLVL.

The chain links TRBV10-3 to TRBJ2-7; possible D gene TRBD2, 5 bases. Per germline, CDR1 ENHRY and CDR2 SYGVKD. V lost 2 bases to trimming and J lost 6 bases, with 17 bases between them. CDR3 length: 15 amino acids. The CDR3 sequence: CAISEVRSTSGEQYF. The CDR3 DNA reads TGTGCCATCAGTGAGGTCCGGTCAACTAGTGGCGAGCAGTACTTC.

There are a few counts of this clone. The chain carries TRBV7-9 and TRBJ2-7; no clear D gene. V was trimmed by 5 bases and J by 7 bases, leaving 15 bases between them. The CDR3 has 13 amino acids. Germline V CDR1 and CDR2: SEHNR, FQNEAQ (reference sequence). The CDR3 region has the DNA TGTGCCAGCAGCCTCGCACCCCCAGTAGAGCAGTACTTC. This encodes CASSLAPPVEQYF.

Notes on this clone: In the same sample, other DNA sequences code for this CDR3. The chain links TRBV20-1 to TRBJ2-1; D call uncertain. Germline CDR1 is DFQATT and CDR2 is SNEGSKA (reference sequence). Deletions cut 3 bases from V and 9 bases from J, with 6 bases between. CDR3 length equals 10 residues. CDR3 nucleotide sequence: TGCAGTGCTAGGGTAGCTGAGCAGTTCTTC. Translated, it gives CSARVAEQFF.

The chain joins TRBV18 to TRBJ2-3; no clear D gene. The CDR3 spans 13 residues. V lost 7 bases, J lost 3 bases, and 11 bases lay in between. Germline V lookup: CDR1 KGHSH, CDR2 LQKENI. In nucleotides, the CDR3 is TGTGCCAGCTTCACCAGTTTGACAGATACGCAGTATTTT. It yields the protein CASFTSLTDTQYF.

The V call is TRBV18, the J call TRBJ1-5; D unresolved. The germline V gene encodes CDR1 KGHSH and CDR2 LQKENI. V lost 3 bases and J 6 bases, leaving 9 bases between the germline ends. The CDR3 sequence is 13 residues long. CDR3 sequence (DNA): TGTGCCAGCTCACCGGAGGCAGCTCAGCCCCAGCATTTT. Amino acid sequence: CASSPEAAQPQHF.

The rearrangement uses TRBV4-3 and TRBJ1-2; D is undetermined. V lost 2 bases, J lost 5 bases, and 12 bases lay in between. CDR3 length: 14 residues. Germline V gives CDR1 LGHNA, CDR2 YSLEER. CDR3 region: CASSQTPKRYGYTF. DNA for the CDR3: TGCGCCAGCAGCCAAACCCCGAAGAGGTATGGCTACACCTTC.

The chain is built from TRBV18 and TRBJ1-6; the match to TRBD1 covers 7 bases. The germline CDR1 and CDR2 sequences are KGHSH and LQKENI. This CDR3 spans 17 amino acids. V was clipped by 6 bases and J by 0 bases; unmatched bases: 8. This chain's CDR3 is CASSRQGGNSYNSPLHF. CDR3 sequence (DNA): TGTGCCAGCTCGAGACAGGGAGGAAACTCCTATAATTCACCCCTCCACTTT.

The J gene is TRBJ1-1, the V gene TRBV6-5; 7 positions match TRBD1. CDR1 is MNHEY, CDR2 SVGAGI, per germline. The CDR3 loop spans 15 amino acids. Losses at the gene ends were 2 bases for V and 1 base for J; bases not matched to a gene: 4. CDR3 sequence: CASSYGDRTNTEAFF. DNA of the CDR3: TGTGCCAGCAGTTACGGGGACAGAACGAACACTGAAGCTTTCTTT.

This clone was counted only a few times. V usage is TRBV9 and J usage is TRBJ1-1; the match to TRBD1 covers 8 bases. Germline V gene sequence: CDR1 SGDLS, CDR2 YYNGEE. The CDR3 length is 19 residues. V gave up 0 bases and J gave up 4 bases; unmatched junction bases: 17. The CDR3 nucleotides are TGTGCCAGCAGCGTAGGAAAGGGCACTACAAACAGGGGGGGCACTGAAGCTTTCTTT. Translation: CASSVGKGTTNRGGTEAFF.

This chain links TRBV5-1 with TRBJ2-7; TRBD1 agrees at 7 bases. V lost 2 bases to trimming and J lost 6 bases; unmatched junction nucleotides: 8. Germline loops: CDR1 SGHRS, CDR2 YFSETQ. CDR3 size: 14 residues. Written as DNA, the CDR3 is TGCGCCAGCAGCTTCTCAGGGGGAGCTTTCGAGCAGTACTTC. It translates to CASSFSGGAFEQYF. Using reference TRBV5-1 and TRBJ2-7 for the parts outside the CDR3, the full variable domain is KAGVTQTPRYLIKTRGQQVTLSCSPISGHRSVSWYQQTPGQGLQFLFEYFSETQRNKGNFPGRFSGRQFSNSRSEMNVSTLELGDSALYLCASSFSGGAFEQYFGPGTRLTVT.

The rearrangement links TRBV28 to TRBJ1-1; D might be TRBD1 (6 bases). Trimming left V 3 bases short and J 4 bases short, with 12 bases between. From germline, CDR1 is MDHEN and CDR2 SYDVKM. The CDR3 contains 14 residues. The CDR3 spells CASSLLQGSTEAFF. The CDR3, as DNA: TGTGCCAGCAGTTTGTTACAGGGCTCCACTGAAGCTTTCTTT.

This clone was found once. This chain joins TRBV13 and TRBJ2-1; D is possibly TRBD2 (7 bases). Trimming took 2 bases from V and 9 from J, leaving 20 bases between them. CDR3 length: 16 residues. The germline CDR1 and CDR2 sequences are PRHDT and FYEKMQ (reference sequence). CDR3 DNA: TGTGCCAGCAGCTTAAGGAAGGGGGGGAGGGGGGGTGAGCAGTTCTTC. It specifies CASSLRKGGRGGEQFF.

The chain recombines TRBV29-1 with TRBJ2-7; D possibly corresponds to TRBD1 (5 bases). The length of the CDR3 is 13 residues. Germline V gene sequence: CDR1 SQVTM, CDR2 ANQGSEA. Trimming cost V 2 bases and J 6 bases, with 14 bases left between them. The CDR3 region has the DNA TGCAGCGTTGAATCGGTGATAAGGGGCGAGCAGTACTTC. Encoded protein: CSVESVIRGEQYF.

The chain recombines TRBV5-4 with TRBJ1-2; D gene unclear. Germline V gene sequence: CDR1 SGHNT, CDR2 YYREEE (reference sequence). This CDR3 is 14 amino acids long. V was shortened by 0 bases and J by 6 bases, with 12 bases between the two germline ends. The CDR3 nucleotides are TGTGCCAGCAGCTTGGAAACTGGGGAGGATGGCTACACCTTC. This codes for CASSLETGEDGYTF.

This clone was seen a handful of times. This chain links TRBV5-1 with TRBJ1-5; tentative D call: TRBD1 (6 bases). The length of the CDR3 is 15 residues. Germline CDR1 is SGHRS and CDR2 is YFSETQ. The germline V and J ends were trimmed by 2 bases and 4 bases, with 13 bases remaining between them. CDR3 protein: CASSLGQPGNQPQHF. The CDR3 coding sequence is TGCGCCAGCAGCTTAGGACAGCCGGGGAATCAGCCCCAGCATTTT.

CDR3 region: CASSSRTGASYNEQFF. CDR3 nucleotides: TGTGCCAGCAGCTCGCGGACAGGGGCCAGCTACAATGAGCAGTTCTTC. This rearrangement joins TRBV13 to TRBJ2-1, with 9 bases lining up with TRBD1. The length of the CDR3 is 16 residues. V dropped 4 bases and J dropped 3; count of bases not matched to a gene: 7. Germline V gene sequence: CDR1 PRHDT, CDR2 FYEKMQ (reference sequence).

The chain couples TRBV7-9 to TRBJ2-4, with 11 bases lining up with TRBD2. The trim removed 4 bases at V and 0 bases at J, leaving 2 bases unmatched. The length of the CDR3 is 16 residues. Germline CDR1 and CDR2: SEHNR and FQNEAQ (reference sequence). As DNA, the CDR3 is TGTGCCAGCAGCTCCGGACTAGCGGGAGCCAAAAACATTCAGTACTTC. Its protein is CASSSGLAGAKNIQYF.

This clone was seen more than once but under ten times. V gene TRBV5-1 combines with J gene TRBJ1-1; tentative D call: TRBD1 (5 bases). The V gene lost 4 bases and the J gene lost 2 bases, with 15 bases spanning the gap. The CDR3 is 15 residues long. The V gene's germline CDR1 is SGHRS and CDR2 YFSETQ. The CDR3 DNA follows: TGCGCCAGCAGCCAGGGCGATTTTTTAAACACTGAAGCTTTCTTT. It translates to CASSQGDFLNTEAFF.

This chain connects TRBV6-6 to TRBJ1-1; D unclear. Germline V CDR1 and CDR2: MNHNY, SVGAGI (reference sequence). V was pared by 3 bases and J by 0 bases, with 11 bases between. The CDR3 totals 15 residues. The CDR3 here is CASSYYRHMNTEAFF. The CDR3 DNA sequence: TGTGCCAGCAGTTATTACCGACATATGAACACTGAAGCTTTCTTT.

The CDR3 loop reads CASSLSRRTGVDEAFF. The CDR3 DNA is TGTGCCAGCAGTTTGTCCCGGCGGACAGGAGTAGATGAGGCTTTCTTT. The chain has TRBV28 and TRBJ1-1, with 7 bases matching TRBD1. Trimming at V came to 3 bases and at J to 11 bases, leaving 18 bases not matched to a gene. Germline V gives CDR1 MDHEN, CDR2 SYDVKM. The CDR3 covers 16 residues.

The chain combines TRBV18 with TRBJ1-2; 7 bases fit TRBD1. Germline CDR1 KGHSH, CDR2 LQKENI. V was pared by 6 bases and J by 3 bases, with 10 bases of the junction left unmatched. The CDR3 totals 15 residues. CDR3 coding DNA: TGTGCCAGCTCGCAAAAGACAGGGATCGACTATGGCTACACCTTC. Residues: CASSQKTGIDYGYTF. The full variable domain, in which reference TRBV18 and TRBJ1-2 provide the parts outside the CDR3, is NAGVMQNPRHLVRRRGQEARLRCSPMKGHSHVYWYRQLPEEGLKFMVYLQKENIIDESGMPKERFSAEFPKEGPSILRIQQVVRGDSAAYFCASSQKTGIDYGYTFGSGTRLTVV.

The rearrangement uses TRBV28 and TRBJ1-3; 7 nucleotides align to TRBD1. Germline V gene data show CDR1 as MDHEN and CDR2 as SYDVKM. V lost 5 bases, J lost 4 bases, and 8 bases stayed unmatched. This CDR3 comprises 15 residues. CDR3 residues: CASSLDREWGNTIYF. Here the CDR3 DNA reads TGTGCCAGCAGTCTCGACAGGGAATGGGGAAACACCATATATTTT.

The chain is built from TRBV30 and TRBJ1-6; TRBD1 might be the D (6 bases). Trimming pared 5 bases from V and 8 bases from J, leaving 16 bases between. The CDR3 is made up of 14 amino acids. Germline assignment: CDR1 GTSNPN and CDR2 SVGIG (reference sequence). CDR3 nucleotides: TGTGCCTGGGTGTTGAGGGGGAGAGATTCACCCCTCCACTTT. As protein: CAWVLRGRDSPLHF.

The chain combines TRBV7-9 with TRBJ1-1, with D possibly being TRBD1 (5 bases). Trimming left V 5 bases short and J 3 bases short, with 16 bases between. The CDR3 is made up of 15 amino acids. CDR1 is SEHNR, CDR2 FQNEAQ, per germline (reference sequence). CDR3 sequence reads: CASSLLGVEDTEAFF. CDR3 in DNA: TGTGCCAGCAGCCTTTTAGGGGTCGAGGACACTGAAGCTTTCTTT.